The 32 T cell receptor beta chains below were found in one sample sequenced in a study of shared clonotypes between healthy human individuals (dated by TCRdb to 2018 to 2021). Library preparation was by the immunoSEQ multiplex PCR assay. Drawn from immuneACCESS, this table holds only the in-frame rearrangements with V and J called that TCRdb kept. Clones are partly lost; checked studies trace under half to an unresolved V gene and leave the rest unexplained. Across this sample there are around 1,000,000 clones, with around three quarters seen only once. The top ten clonotypes cover about 0.89% of the sample. Material for sequencing was memory CD4+ T cells from PBMCs. The sample's cell subset or site label, decoded: CD45RA-negative fraction. These TCRs come from a man aged 18 to 35 in good health. Some clones in this sample may be carry-over from other donors' samples.

V is TRBV19 and J is TRBJ1-5; TRBD1 is a possible D gene (5 bases). V dropped 9 bases and J dropped 6 bases, with 21 bases sitting between them. The CDR3 length is 15 residues. Germline assignment: CDR1 LNHDA and CDR2 SQIVND (reference sequence). For the CDR3, the DNA is TGTGCCAGCACTGACCTGGGGCGAGCGGGTCAGCCCCAGCATTTT. Protein product: CASTDLGRAGQPQHF.

The chain couples TRBV10-1 to TRBJ2-5, with D possibly TRBD1 on 6 matching bases. The germline V and J ends were trimmed by 3 bases and 5 bases, with 22 bases remaining between them. The CDR3 runs 17 residues. Germline CDR1 and CDR2: WNHNN and SYGVQD (reference sequence). The CDR3 DNA follows: TGCGCCAGCAGTGATCCTCTGCTCACAGGGCCGGGGGAGACCCAGTACTTC. It codes for CASSDPLLTGPGETQYF.

This rearrangement joins TRBV29-1 to TRBJ1-1, with D hard to call. Trimming removed 5 bases from V and 0 bases from J, with 10 bases in between. CDR1 is SQVTM and CDR2 is ANQGSEA in the germline V gene. This CDR3 has 13 residues. The CDR3, as DNA: TGCAGCGTTCAATTAGATATGAACACTGAAGCTTTCTTT. This gives the protein CSVQLDMNTEAFF.

The chain carries TRBV7-2 and TRBJ2-7; perhaps TRBD2 as D (6 bases). The CDR3 is made up of 15 amino acids. CDR1 and CDR2 (germline): SGHTA, FQGNSA. Trimming cost V 2 bases and J 3 bases, with 14 bases left between them. Here the CDR3 reads CASSLQVSGYYEQYF. CDR3 nucleotides: TGTGCCAGCAGCTTACAGGTTAGCGGTTACTACGAGCAGTACTTC.

This chain uses TRBV5-1 with TRBJ2-1; 16 nucleotides align to TRBD2. The CDR3 is made up of 16 amino acids. Per germline, CDR1 SGHRS and CDR2 YFSETQ. Germline trimming cut 3 bases from V and 8 bases from J; bases unmatched to any gene: 5. CDR3 residues: CASSSGTSGRADEQFF. CDR3 in DNA: TGCGCCAGCAGCTCCGGGACTAGCGGGAGGGCCGATGAGCAGTTCTTC.

Regarding this clone: Other DNA sequences within the sample encode an identical CDR3. The V gene is TRBV7-2, the J gene TRBJ1-3; D call uncertain. Germline V gene data show CDR1 as SGHTA and CDR2 as FQGNSA. V was cut by 4 bases and J by 1 base, with 8 bases left in between. The CDR3 has 14 residues. The CDR3 DNA sequence: TGTGCCAGCAGCTCCGGGTTTTCTGGAAACACCATATATTTT. As protein: CASSSGFSGNTIYF.

The chain is built from TRBV5-1 and TRBJ2-6; no definite D call. Germline lookup yields CDR1 SGHRS and CDR2 YFSETQ. CDR3 length equals 14 residues. Trimming pared 5 bases from V and 0 bases from J, leaving 6 bases between. CDR3 amino acids: CASRSSSGANVLTF. CDR3 nucleotides: TGCGCCAGCAGATCCAGCTCTGGGGCCAACGTCCTGACTTTC.

This clone showed up just once. This chain joins TRBV19 and TRBJ2-1; either TRBD1 or TRBD2 may fit D (5 bases each). Germline CDR1 reads LNHDA; CDR2 reads SQIVND (reference sequence). The CDR3 contains 14 residues. V lost 10 bases and J lost 9, with 22 bases in between. CDR3 coding DNA: TGTGCCACCGCACTCGCGACAGCGAGCGGTGAGCAGTTCTTC. This translates into CATALATASGEQFF.

As to this clone: It is likely a read error: a sequence one base away is far more abundant. The J gene is TRBJ2-5, the V gene TRBV11-3; D is unresolved. The CDR3 is made up of 11 amino acids. Per the germline V gene, CDR1 is SGHNT and CDR2 is YENEEA. V lost 2 bases, J lost 2 bases, and 0 bases lay in between. The CDR3 sequence: CASSLQETQYF. CDR3 DNA sequence: TGTGCCAGCAGCTTACAAGAGACCCAGTACTTC.

The CDR3 loop is CSVLLGEQFF. In DNA form, the CDR3 reads TGCAGCGTTTTACTGGGTGAGCAGTTCTTC. The chain employs TRBV29-1 and TRBJ2-1, with D unresolved. Germline V CDR1 and CDR2: SQVTM, ANQGSEA. V was trimmed by 5 bases and J by 9 bases, leaving 8 bases between them. The CDR3 extends over 10 amino acids.

The chain is built from TRBV15 and TRBJ1-3; no reliable D call. V was clipped by 0 bases and J by 4 bases, with 10 bases between them. The CDR3 loop spans 15 amino acids. Germline loops: CDR1 LNHNV, CDR2 YYDKDF (reference sequence). CDR3 bases: TGTGCCACCAGCAGAGATGGGGTTCGAGGAAACACCATATATTTT. It yields the protein CATSRDGVRGNTIYF.

The genes are TRBV18 and TRBJ1-5; TRBD1 might be the D (5 bases). Trimming took 4 bases from V and 5 from J, leaving 9 bases between them. This CDR3 contains 13 residues. Germline CDR1 is KGHSH and CDR2 is LQKENI. This CDR3 reads CASSQGLDQPQHF. The CDR3 DNA is TGTGCCAGCTCACAGGGGCTCGATCAGCCCCAGCATTTT.

The V and J genes are TRBV6-6 and TRBJ2-1, with D uncertain. The CDR3 runs 12 residues. CDR1 MNHNY and CDR2 SVGAGI come from the germline V gene (reference sequence). The germline V and J ends were trimmed by 10 bases and 0 bases, with 7 bases remaining between them. The CDR3 protein is CAIRGSYNEQFF. The CDR3 DNA follows: TGTGCCATAAGAGGCTCCTACAATGAGCAGTTCTTC.

The V and J genes are TRBV9 and TRBJ2-1; tentatively, D is TRBD2 (6 bases). The germline gives CDR1 SGDLS, CDR2 YYNGEE. This CDR3 is 18 amino acids long. Trimming removed 0 bases at V and 2 bases at J, with 18 bases between. The CDR3 nucleotides read TGTGCCAGCAGCGTAGGAGGGGTTCGGGACTGGGCCTACAATGAGCAGTTCTTC. Amino acid sequence: CASSVGGVRDWAYNEQFF.

This clone was detected only once. The same CDR3 is also encoded by other DNA sequences in this sample. The J gene is TRBJ2-3, the V gene TRBV9; TRBD2 matches 9 bases. After removal of 2 bases from V and 0 bases from J, the junction contained 4 bases not matched to a gene. The CDR3 runs 16 residues. The V gene's germline CDR1 is SGDLS and CDR2 YYNGEE. The CDR3 sequence: CASSVGLAQSTDTQYF. The DNA for the CDR3 is TGTGCCAGCAGCGTGGGACTAGCACAGAGCACAGATACGCAGTATTTT.

A remark on this clone: This same CDR3 is encoded by further DNA sequences in the sample. The chain couples TRBV28 to TRBJ2-5, with 9 bases matching TRBD2. V dropped 5 bases and J dropped 4; count of bases not matched to a gene: 2. The CDR3 covers 13 residues. The germline gives CDR1 MDHEN, CDR2 SYDVKM. The CDR3 here is CASSLAGLETQYF. The DNA of the CDR3 is TGTGCCAGCAGTCTAGCGGGATTAGAGACCCAGTACTTC.

The chain links TRBV25-1 to TRBJ2-7; TRBD2 matches at 10 bases. V gave up 8 bases and J gave up 3 bases; unmatched junction bases: 4. The CDR3 is 13 residues long. Germline CDR1 and CDR2: MGHDK and SYGVNS. CDR3: CASGAGGFYEQYF. CDR3 coding DNA: TGTGCCAGCGGAGCGGGAGGGTTCTACGAGCAGTACTTC.

This rearrangement joins TRBV2 to TRBJ1-5; 7 nucleotides align to TRBD1. The CDR3 covers 15 residues. Per germline, CDR1 SNHLY and CDR2 FYNNEI. V lost 8 bases to trimming and J lost 5 bases; unmatched junction nucleotides: 12. CDR3 nucleotides: TGTGCCAGCCGGGAAGGGGGCGCGGTTGATCAGCCCCAGCATTTT. Translated: CASREGGAVDQPQHF.

The V and J genes are TRBV7-2 and TRBJ1-2; 8 nucleotides align to TRBD1. Germline CDR1 SGHTA, CDR2 FQGNSA. Germline trimming cut 1 base from V and 3 bases from J; bases unmatched to any gene: 4. The CDR3 is made up of 15 amino acids. This chain's CDR3 is CASSLGQGAYYGYTF. The CDR3 DNA sequence: TGTGCCAGCAGCTTAGGGCAGGGGGCGTACTATGGCTACACCTTC.

In regard to this clone: In the same sample, other DNA sequences code for this CDR3. This sequence joins TRBV5-1 and TRBJ2-5; 12 bases fit TRBD2. The trim removed 4 bases at V and 0 bases at J, leaving 4 bases unmatched. Germline CDR1 SGHRS, CDR2 YFSETQ. The CDR3 is 16 residues long. The CDR3 DNA reads as TGCGCCAGCAGCCCGGGGACTAGCGGGTACCAAGAGACCCAGTACTTC. Amino acids: CASSPGTSGYQETQYF.

The CDR3 region is CASSGTSMGYTF. CDR3 in DNA: TGTGCCAGCAGCGGGACCTCTATGGGCTACACCTTC. The chain combines TRBV9 with TRBJ1-2; no reliable D call. CDR3 length: 12 amino acids. The germline V gene has CDR1 SGDLS and CDR2 YYNGEE. Trimming stripped 3 bases from V and 8 bases from J, with 11 bases between.

This chain connects TRBV6-5 to TRBJ2-2; D is undetermined. The CDR3 contains 15 residues. V lost 2 bases to trimming and J lost 0 bases, with 7 bases between them. Per the germline V gene, CDR1 is MNHEY and CDR2 is SVGAGI. The CDR3 loop is CASSYRGANTGELFF. CDR3 DNA: TGTGCCAGCAGTTACCGAGGAGCGAACACCGGGGAGCTGTTTTTT.

The V and J genes are TRBV7-8 and TRBJ1-1; 7 bases fit TRBD1. The CDR3 has 17 residues. Trimming removed 7 bases from V and 3 bases from J; junction bases left unmatched: 17. The germline V gene has CDR1 SGHVS and CDR2 FQNEAQ. CDR3 sequence: CASNPRGAGGGDTEAFF. The CDR3 bases are TGTGCCAGCAACCCCAGGGGGGCAGGGGGAGGGGACACTGAAGCTTTCTTT.

This clone was detected once. V usage is TRBV19 and J usage is TRBJ2-5; D is uncertain. The V gene's germline CDR1 is LNHDA and CDR2 SQIVND (reference sequence). The CDR3 consists of 14 residues. Trimming cost V 1 base and J 4 bases, with 10 bases left between them. The DNA of the CDR3 is TGTGCCAGTAGTATAGGCGAGACGGCAGAGACCCAGTACTTC. It codes for CASSIGETAETQYF.

The chain uses TRBV5-5 and TRBJ2-3, with D possibly TRBD2 on 5 matching bases. Trimming removed 5 bases at V and 6 bases at J, with 16 bases between. The germline V gene has CDR1 SGHKS and CDR2 YYEKEE (reference sequence). The CDR3 runs to 14 residues. The CDR3 DNA reads as TGTGCCAGCAGGCATGCAGGACTCGACGATACGCAGTATTTT. Its protein product is CASRHAGLDDTQYF.

The chain joins TRBV2 to TRBJ2-2; 10 bases align to TRBD2. This CDR3 has 15 residues. Germline trimming cut 8 bases from V and 1 base from J; bases unmatched to any gene: 4. Germline-derived CDR1 and CDR2 are SNHLY and FYNNEI. The CDR3 bases are TGTGCCAGCGGAAGGACTAGCGGGAACACCGGGGAGCTGTTTTTT. This codes for CASGRTSGNTGELFF. The full variable domain, in which reference TRBV2 and TRBJ2-2 provide the parts outside the CDR3, is EPEVTQTPSHQVTQMGQEVILRCVPISNHLYFYWYRQILGQKVEFLVSFYNNEISEKSEIFDDQFSVERPDGSNFTLKIRSTKLEDSAMYFCASGRTSGNTGELFFGEGSRLTVL.

The rearrangement uses TRBV14 and TRBJ1-4, with 7 bases lining up with TRBD1. After removal of 2 bases from V and 8 bases from J, the junction contained 11 bases not matched to a gene. The germline gives CDR1 SGHDN, CDR2 FVKESK. There are 16 residues in the CDR3. The CDR3 sequence: CASSQFGEGAGEKLFF. The CDR3 coding sequence is TGTGCCAGCAGCCAATTCGGAGAGGGGGCAGGGGAAAAACTGTTTTTT.

The chain combines TRBV11-2 with TRBJ2-3; D uncertain. V gave up 6 bases and J gave up 0 bases, with 10 bases separating them. Germline-derived CDR1 and CDR2 are SGHAT and FQNNGV. The CDR3 runs to 14 residues. CDR3 nucleotides: TGTGCCAGCAGTATTATTGATAGCACAGATACGCAGTATTTT. Translation: CASSIIDSTDTQYF.

This rearrangement joins TRBV28 to TRBJ1-1; tentatively, D is TRBD1 (5 bases). Germline V CDR1 and CDR2: MDHEN, SYDVKM. V was pared by 3 bases and J by 6 bases, with 17 bases between. This CDR3 comprises 15 residues. The CDR3 sequence: CASSFIKSGGAEAFF. CDR3 bases: TGTGCCAGCAGTTTCATCAAAAGTGGGGGGGCTGAAGCTTTCTTT.

The chain couples TRBV14 to TRBJ2-5; 7 bases align to TRBD2. Germline V gives CDR1 SGHDN, CDR2 FVKESK. J gave up 2 bases and V 1 base, and 7 bases lay outside the gene matches. The length of the CDR3 is 16 residues. The DNA of the CDR3 is TGTGCCAGCAGCCAAGTAGTGCGGGAGAGACAAGAGACCCAGTACTTC. Amino acids: CASSQVVRERQETQYF.

The chain combines TRBV4-2 with TRBJ1-3; D is unresolved. V dropped 4 bases and J dropped 8 bases, with 18 bases sitting between them. There are 15 residues in the CDR3. The V gene's germline CDR1 is LGHNA and CDR2 YNFKEQ. CDR3 sequence (DNA): TGTGCCAGCAGCCTCCCAACAAGCTCGTCGGACACCATATATTTT. It yields the protein CASSLPTSSSDTIYF.

In regard to this clone: A junction end diverges from the germline sequence, so it may reflect a read error. The V call is TRBV2, the J call TRBJ2-5; 7 nucleotides align to TRBD2. The CDR3 sequence is 13 residues long. CDR1 SNHLY and CDR2 FYNNEI come from the germline V gene. Here the CDR3 reads CASSKAGKETQYF. Written as DNA, the CDR3 is TGTGCCAGCAGTAAAGCGGGAAAAGAGACCCAGTACTTC. Filled out from reference TRBV2 and TRBJ2-5, the complete variable domain reads EPEVTQTPSHQVTQMGQEVILRCVPISNHLYFYWYRQILGQKVEFLVSFYNNEISEKSEIFDDQFSVERPDGSNFTLKIRSTKLEDSAMYFCASSKAGKETQYFGPGTRLLVL.